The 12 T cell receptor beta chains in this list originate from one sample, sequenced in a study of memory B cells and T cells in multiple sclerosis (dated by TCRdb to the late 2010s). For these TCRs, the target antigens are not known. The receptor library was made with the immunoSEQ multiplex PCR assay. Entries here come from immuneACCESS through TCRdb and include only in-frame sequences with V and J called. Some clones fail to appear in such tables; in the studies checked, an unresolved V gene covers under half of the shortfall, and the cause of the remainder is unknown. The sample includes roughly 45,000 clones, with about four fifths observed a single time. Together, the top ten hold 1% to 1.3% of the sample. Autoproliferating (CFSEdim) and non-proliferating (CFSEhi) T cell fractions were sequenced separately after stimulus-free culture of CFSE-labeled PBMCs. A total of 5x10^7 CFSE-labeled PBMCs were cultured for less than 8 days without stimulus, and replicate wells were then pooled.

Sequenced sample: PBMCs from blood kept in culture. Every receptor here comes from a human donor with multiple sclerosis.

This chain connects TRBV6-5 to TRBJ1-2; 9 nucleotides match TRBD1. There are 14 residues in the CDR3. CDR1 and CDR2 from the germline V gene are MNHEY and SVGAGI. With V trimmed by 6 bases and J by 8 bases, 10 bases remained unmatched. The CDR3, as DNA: TGTGCCAGCAGGTCGGGACAGGGAATACGGGGCTACACCTTC. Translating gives CASRSGQGIRGYTF.

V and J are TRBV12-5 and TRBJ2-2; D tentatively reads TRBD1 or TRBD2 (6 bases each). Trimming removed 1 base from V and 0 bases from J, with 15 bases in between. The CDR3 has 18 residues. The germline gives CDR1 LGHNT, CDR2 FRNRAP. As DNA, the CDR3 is TGTGCTAGTGGTTTGGCCCCCGGTGGGGGGCCGAACACCGGGGAGCTGTTTTTT. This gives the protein CASGLAPGGGPNTGELFF.

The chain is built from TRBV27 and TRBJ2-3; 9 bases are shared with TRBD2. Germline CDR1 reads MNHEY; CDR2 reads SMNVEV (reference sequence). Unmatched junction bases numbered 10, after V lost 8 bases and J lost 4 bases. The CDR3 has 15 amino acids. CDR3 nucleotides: TGTGCCAGCCTTTCTAGCGGGGATGGGGCAGATACGCAGTATTTT. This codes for CASLSSGDGADTQYF.

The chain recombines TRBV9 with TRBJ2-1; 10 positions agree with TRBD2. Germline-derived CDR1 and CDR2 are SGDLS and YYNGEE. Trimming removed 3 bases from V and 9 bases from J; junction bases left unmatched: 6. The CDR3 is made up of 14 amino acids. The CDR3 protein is CASSAAGGPFEQFF. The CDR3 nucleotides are TGTGCCAGCAGCGCAGCGGGGGGGCCATTTGAGCAGTTCTTC.

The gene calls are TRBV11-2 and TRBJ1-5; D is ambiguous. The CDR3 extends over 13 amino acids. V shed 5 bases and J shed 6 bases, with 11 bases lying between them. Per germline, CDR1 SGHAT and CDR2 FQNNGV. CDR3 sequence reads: CASSPREGQPQHF. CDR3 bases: TGTGCCAGCAGCCCAAGGGAGGGTCAGCCCCAGCATTTT.

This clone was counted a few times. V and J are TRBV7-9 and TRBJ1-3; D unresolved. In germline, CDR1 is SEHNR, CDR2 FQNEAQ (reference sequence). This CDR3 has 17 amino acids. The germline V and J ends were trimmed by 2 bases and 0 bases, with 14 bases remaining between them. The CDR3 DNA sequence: TGTGCCAGCAGCTTAATCTTCGGGTTTACCTCTGGAAACACCATATATTTT. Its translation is CASSLIFGFTSGNTIYF.

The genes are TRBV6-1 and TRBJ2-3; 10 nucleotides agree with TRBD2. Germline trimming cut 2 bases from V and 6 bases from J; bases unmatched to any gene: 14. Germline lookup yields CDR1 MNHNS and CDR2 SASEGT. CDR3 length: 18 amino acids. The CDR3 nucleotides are TGTGCCAGCAGTGAATTTAACCCTAGCGGGGGAAGAGGGGATACGCAGTATTTT. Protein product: CASSEFNPSGGRGDTQYF.

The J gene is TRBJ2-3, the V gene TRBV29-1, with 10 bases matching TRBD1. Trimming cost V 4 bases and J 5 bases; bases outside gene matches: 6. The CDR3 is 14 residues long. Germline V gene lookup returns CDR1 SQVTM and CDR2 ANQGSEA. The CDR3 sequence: CSVGGQGLGDTQYF. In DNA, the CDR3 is TGCAGCGTTGGGGGACAGGGGTTGGGAGATACGCAGTATTTT.

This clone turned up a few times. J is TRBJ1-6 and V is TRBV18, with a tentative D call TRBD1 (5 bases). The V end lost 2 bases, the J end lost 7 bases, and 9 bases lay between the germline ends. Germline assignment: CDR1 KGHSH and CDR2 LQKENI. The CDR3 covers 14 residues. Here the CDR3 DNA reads TGTGCCAGCTCACCAGAGGCAGGGAATTCACCCCTCCACTTT. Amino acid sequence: CASSPEAGNSPLHF. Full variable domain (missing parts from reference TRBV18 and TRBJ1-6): NAGVMQNPRHLVRRRGQEARLRCSPMKGHSHVYWYRQLPEEGLKFMVYLQKENIIDESGMPKERFSAEFPKEGPSILRIQQVVRGDSAAYFCASSPEAGNSPLHFGNGTRLTVT.

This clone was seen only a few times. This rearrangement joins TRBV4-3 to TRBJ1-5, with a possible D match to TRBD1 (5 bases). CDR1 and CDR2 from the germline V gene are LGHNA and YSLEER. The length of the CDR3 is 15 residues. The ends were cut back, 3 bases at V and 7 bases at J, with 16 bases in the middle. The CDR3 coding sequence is TGCGCCAGCAGCCAGGCTCGGGGGGGTGGCCAGCCCCAGCATTTT. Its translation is CASSQARGGGQPQHF.

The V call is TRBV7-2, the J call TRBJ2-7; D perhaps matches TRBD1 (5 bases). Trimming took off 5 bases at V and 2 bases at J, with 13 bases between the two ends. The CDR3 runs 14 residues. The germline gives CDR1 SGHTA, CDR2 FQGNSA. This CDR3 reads CASSDRGWAYEQYF. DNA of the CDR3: TGTGCCAGCAGCGATAGGGGTTGGGCCTACGAGCAGTACTTC.

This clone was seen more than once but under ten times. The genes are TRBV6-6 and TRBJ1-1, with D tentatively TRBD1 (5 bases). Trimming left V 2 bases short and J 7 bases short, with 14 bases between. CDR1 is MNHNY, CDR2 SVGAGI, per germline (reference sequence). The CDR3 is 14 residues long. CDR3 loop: CASSYLTRDHEAFF. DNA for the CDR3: TGTGCCAGCAGTTACCTTACAAGGGACCATGAAGCTTTCTTT.